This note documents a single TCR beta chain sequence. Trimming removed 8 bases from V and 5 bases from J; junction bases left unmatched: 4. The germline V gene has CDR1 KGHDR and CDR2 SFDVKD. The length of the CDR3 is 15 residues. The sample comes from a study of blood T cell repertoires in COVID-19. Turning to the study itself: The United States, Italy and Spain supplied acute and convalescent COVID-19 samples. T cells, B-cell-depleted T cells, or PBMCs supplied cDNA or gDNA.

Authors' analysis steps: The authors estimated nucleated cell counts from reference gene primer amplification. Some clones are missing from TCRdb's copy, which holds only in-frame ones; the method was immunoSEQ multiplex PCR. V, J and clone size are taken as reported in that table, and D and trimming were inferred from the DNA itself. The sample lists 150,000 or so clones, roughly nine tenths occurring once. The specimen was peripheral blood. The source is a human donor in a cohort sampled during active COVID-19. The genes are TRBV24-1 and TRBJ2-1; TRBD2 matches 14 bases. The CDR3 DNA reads TGTGCCACCATGACTAGCGGGAGGGGCCACAATGAGCAGTTCTTC. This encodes CATMTSGRGHNEQFF.